This is a list of T cell receptor beta chains from one sample in a study of blood T cell repertoires in COVID-19. The assay was immunoSEQ multiplex PCR, and TCRdb's table has in-frame clones only and misses some. The data show fewer than 500,000 clones, with nearly 90% seen just once and approximately 2% held by the top ten. Sequenced sample: PBMCs or T cells enriched from blood (not recorded which). The source of these receptors is a woman in her late teens or twenties with acute COVID-19. CDR3s include the opening cysteine and the closing phenylalanine or tryptophan. The D gene is left open where the match is weak. Clone size is not always given. Where it is, it says once, few, many or a class for expanded clones.

V	D	size	CDR3
TRBV30	TRBD1	NA	CAWMDRSGEQYF
TRBV30	TRBD1	NA	CAWSRQGEGYGYTF
TRBV6-2/TRBV6-3	TRBD1	NA	CASSLTGTVYNEQFF
TRBV5-1	NA	NA	CASSQGGNTIYF
TRBV15	NA	NA	CATSRDYMTGGNPRGGASDGYTF
TRBV12-5	TRBD1	NA	CASGPTGQVVYVAEAREQFF
TRBV9	TRBD1	NA	CASSAFGTGVATEAFF
TRBV18	TRBD1	NA	CASSPFRLGTANTGELFF
TRBV18	NA	few	CASSLLYEEGQDTEAFF
TRBV12-3/TRBV12-4	TRBD1	NA	CASTGTGGTEAFF
TRBV2	TRBD1	NA	CASWTGSEYEQYF
TRBV2	TRBD1	NA	CASSEFRDRQFGEQYF
TRBV6-5	TRBD1	NA	CASSKPGQGFGYTF
TRBV11-2	TRBD1	NA	CASSMGQGIYEQYF
TRBV7-9	TRBD1	few	CASQQGTDNTEAFF
TRBV4-3	NA	NA	CASSQGERAGEGDTQYF
TRBV19	NA	NA	CASSIGRAPSGTEAFF
TRBV19	TRBD1	NA	CASSMRQGIRNEQFF
TRBV6-5	TRBD1	NA	CASRRQGRREKLFF
TRBV6-2/TRBV6-3	NA	NA	CASSYHQLPYEQYF
TRBV10-2	TRBD1	NA	CASSESDRGDTEAFF
TRBV5-4	TRBD2	NA	CASSAAGGLGEQFF
TRBV15	TRBD1	few	CATSTRTGGGYTF
TRBV5-1	NA	NA	CASSLARGNEQFF
TRBV7-2	NA	NA	CASSLAMSGSPLHF